The present TCR beta chain was sequenced within a study of blood T cell repertoires in COVID-19. Study information: The United States, Italy and Spain provided the acute and convalescent COVID-19 samples. The analysed material was cDNA or gDNA that came from T cells, B-cell-depleted T cells, or PBMCs.

Seattle's enrolled individuals joined amid active infection and were then monitored longitudinally. From germline, CDR1 is MNHNY and CDR2 SVGAGI (reference sequence). The junction had 8 bases not matched to a gene; V was cut back by 5 bases and J by 0 bases. The CDR3 length is 17 residues. Per the authors' pipeline: Reference gene primers were amplified, and this amplification served to estimate nucleated cell counts. Data came from immunoSEQ multiplex PCR; TCRdb stores just in-frame clones and leaves some out. That table supplies the V and J calls and clone size; D and trimming were determined from the DNA. The sample holds 150,000 to 200,000 clones; approximately 80% are singletons and the top ten take more than 10%.

The TCR comes from an elderly woman with COVID-19, enrolled during active disease. The sample was peripheral blood. The genes are TRBV6-6 and TRBJ2-1; 9 nucleotides line up with TRBD2. CDR3 DNA: TGTGCCAGCAGTCCGCGGACTAGCGACAGCTCCTACAATGAGCAGTTCTTC. It is translated as CASSPRTSDSSYNEQFF.